This T cell receptor beta chain was observed in a study of PD-1 blockade in classical Hodgkin lymphoma. Relapse after autologous stem cell transplantation occurred in every patient, and brentuximab vedotin exposure varied. Generated by immunoSEQ multiplex PCR, the TCRdb table keeps only in-frame clones and is missing some. The repertoire holds some 41,000 clones, 85% to 90% seen once, with 6.5% to 9.5% in the top ten. The clonotype was recovered from a human donor with classical Hodgkin lymphoma. The source was peripheral blood mononuclear cells (PBMCs), collected before the second cycle of nivolumab.

The CDR3, as DNA: TGTGCCAGCAGCGTTAGCGGGAGGAGCAATGAGCAGTTCTTC. Translated, it gives CASSVSGRSNEQFF. The chain recombines TRBV9 with TRBJ2-1, with 10 bases lining up with TRBD2. Germline assignment: CDR1 SGDLS and CDR2 YYNGEE. Unmatched junction bases numbered 2, after V lost 2 bases and J lost 6 bases. CDR3 length: 14 amino acids.